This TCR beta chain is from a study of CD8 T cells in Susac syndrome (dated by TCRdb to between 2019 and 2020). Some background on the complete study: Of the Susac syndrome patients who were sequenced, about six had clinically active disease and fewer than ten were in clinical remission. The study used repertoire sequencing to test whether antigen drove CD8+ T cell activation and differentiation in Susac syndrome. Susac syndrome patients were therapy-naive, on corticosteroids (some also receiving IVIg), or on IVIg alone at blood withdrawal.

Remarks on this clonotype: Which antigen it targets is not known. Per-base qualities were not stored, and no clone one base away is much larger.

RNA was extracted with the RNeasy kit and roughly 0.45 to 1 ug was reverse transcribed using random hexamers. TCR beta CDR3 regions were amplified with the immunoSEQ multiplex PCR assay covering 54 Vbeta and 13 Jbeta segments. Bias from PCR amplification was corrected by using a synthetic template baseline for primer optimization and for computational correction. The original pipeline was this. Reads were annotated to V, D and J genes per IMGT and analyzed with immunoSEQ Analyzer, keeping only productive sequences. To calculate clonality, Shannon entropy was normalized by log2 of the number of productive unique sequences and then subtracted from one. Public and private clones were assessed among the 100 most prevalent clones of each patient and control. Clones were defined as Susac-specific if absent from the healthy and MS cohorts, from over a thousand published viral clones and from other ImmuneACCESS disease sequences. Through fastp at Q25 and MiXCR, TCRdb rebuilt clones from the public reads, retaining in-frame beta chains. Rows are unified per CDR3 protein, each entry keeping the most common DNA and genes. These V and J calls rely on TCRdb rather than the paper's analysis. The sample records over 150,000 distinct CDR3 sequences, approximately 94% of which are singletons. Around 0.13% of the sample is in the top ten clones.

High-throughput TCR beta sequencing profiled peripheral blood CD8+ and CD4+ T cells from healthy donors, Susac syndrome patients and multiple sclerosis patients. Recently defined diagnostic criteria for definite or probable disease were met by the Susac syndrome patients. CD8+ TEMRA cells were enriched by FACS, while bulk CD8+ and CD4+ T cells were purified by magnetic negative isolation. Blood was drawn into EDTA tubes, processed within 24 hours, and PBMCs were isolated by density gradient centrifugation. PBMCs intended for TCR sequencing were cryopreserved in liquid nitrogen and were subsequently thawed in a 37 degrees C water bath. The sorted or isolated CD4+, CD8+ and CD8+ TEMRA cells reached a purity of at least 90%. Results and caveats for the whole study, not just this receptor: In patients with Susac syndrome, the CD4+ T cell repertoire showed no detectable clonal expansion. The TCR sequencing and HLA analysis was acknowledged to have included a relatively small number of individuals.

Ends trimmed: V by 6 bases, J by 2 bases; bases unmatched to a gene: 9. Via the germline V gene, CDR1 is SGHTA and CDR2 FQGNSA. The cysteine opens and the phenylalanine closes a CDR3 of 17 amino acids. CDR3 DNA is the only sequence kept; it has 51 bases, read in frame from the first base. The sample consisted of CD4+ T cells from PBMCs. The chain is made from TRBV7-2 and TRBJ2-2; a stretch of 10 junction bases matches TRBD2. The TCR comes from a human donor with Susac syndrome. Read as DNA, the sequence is TGTGCCAGCAGTTCGAATAGCGGGGGGTTTAACACCGGGGAGCTGTTTTTT. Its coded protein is CASSSNSGGFNTGELFF. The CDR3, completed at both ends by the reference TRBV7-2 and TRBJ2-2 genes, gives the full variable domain GAGVSQSPSNKVTEKGKDVELRCDPISGHTALYWYRQSLGQGLEFLIYFQGNSAPDKSGLPSDRFSAERTGGSVSTLTIQRTQQEDSAVYLCASSSNSGGFNTGELFFGEGSRLTVL.